This entry is about one T cell receptor (beta chain). Its recognized antigen is unknown. No base quality values were provided; no much bigger clone lies one nucleotide off. The sample is drawn from a study of cytomegalovirus exposure and HLA in healthy donors (dated by TCRdb to about 2017). At the level of the whole study: An earlier analysis of some 600 of the donors reported approximately 300 Gb of sequence data and 95 million to 120 million unique TCR beta sequences obtained from about 180 million T cells. The aim of the study was to test whether cataloging public T cell receptors could identify signatures of past pathogen exposure. In addition to the first cohort of 650 to 800 subjects, a separate validation cohort of some 120 different subjects was used. The study used immunosequencing to profile the T cell repertoires of 666 subjects and linked those repertoires to cytomegalovirus serostatus. Alongside the repertoire data, information on donor age, sex, ethnicity and CMV serostatus was compiled. In the later analysis, no new phenotypic data were used to find candidate immune exposures; instead, reliance was placed on TCR beta sequences and their occurrence across donors. An earlier analysis of several hundred of the donors used high-throughput TCR beta sequencing to judge whether each TCR beta V gene segment behaved as functional or pseudogenic. High-throughput TCR immunosequencing, statistical association of individual TCRs with disease status, and machine learning were combined to predict cytomegalovirus infection status. All discovery cohort repertoires had been generated using a single sequencing platform. A later analysis re-examined previously published TCR beta repertoires from roughly 720 donors and added high-resolution HLA genotyping to investigate patterns of TCR occurrence. The number of donors typed differed by locus, with roughly 629-640 for A, B, C, DRB1 and DQB1, roughly 520 for DQA1, 600 to 610 for DPA1, and under 490 for DPB1. In a later genetic analysis, genome-wide SNP genotypes for about three fifths of the 666 donors were used, and that subset was treated as a discovery cohort. HLA typing included class I and class II loci at four-digit resolution. Four or five DR-DQ haplotypes were treated as single units for association and clustering because of strong linkage in the cohort. Of the 300 to 500 genotyped donors, roughly 80% were placed in the genetic ancestry cluster associated with self-reported Caucasian donors. Roughly 300 gigabases of sequencing data and 91 million or so unique TCR sequences made up an early release that covered 500 to 700 HLA-typed donors. Across 398 genotyped donors of the cohort, an average of roughly 200,000 unique TCR beta nucleotide sequences per donor were sequenced, and approximately 17% of those sequences were non-productive. Results the study describes overall, beyond this receptor: The study gave a list of 150 to 200 TCR beta chains associated with cytomegalovirus. In a later genetic analysis, a missense DCLRE1C variant was associated with V-gene and J-gene trimming of TCR beta chains, and the association was replicated in an independent cohort. Because counts were too low, around 17 rarely observed V segments, including chromosome 9 orphons, were left out of the earlier analysis of 500 to 750 of the donors. In an earlier analysis of some 550 of the donors, most TCR beta V segments were observed in productive rearrangements about 87% or about 30% of the time, broadly matching IMGT annotations. A later genetic analysis reported fewer N-insertions in productive TCRs among donors in an Asian-associated ancestry cluster than the roughly 700-donor mean. A further reported finding was that TCR beta sequences accurately predicted the HLA-A and HLA-B alleles for most subjects in the first cohort. A later analysis reported that several top co-occurrence clusters appeared linked to parvovirus B19, influenza, CMV and Epstein-Barr virus. Most TCR sequences were observed very rarely across donors, whereas some public TCRs were present in many individuals. The classifier was reported to diagnose cytomegalovirus status with high specificity and sensitivity in both the original cohort and the validation cohort. Because the 87-base-pair reads could not distinguish some IMGT-functional V segments, including TRBV6-2 and TRBV6-3, those segments were excluded. At a false discovery rate of 0.05, a later analysis linked about 17,000 TCR beta sequences to specific HLA alleles. Because HLA typing was missing for some donors at each locus, association tests included only the typed subset. Linkage disequilibrium might explain the correlated functional status among segregating V segments, but an unknown experimental factor could not be excluded. A group of highly shared sequence variants was considered likely to be a technical artifact of the sequencing pipeline. A later analysis found that most CMV-associated TCR beta chains appeared HLA-restricted, with HLA associations seemingly driven largely by CMV exposure. According to a later analysis, TCR association rates differed among HLA loci, with DRB1 alleles showing the most associated TCRs and HLA-C alleles showing the fewest. The only immune exposure information available for the cohort was CMV serostatus. A later analysis found that HLA-associated TCR beta chains were more clonally expanded and had lower generation probabilities than equally common non-associated chains. The presence/absence analyses assumed that sequencing depth was roughly uniform across donors, and that assumption may not be true. The authors suggested that the approach could potentially be extended to other disease states and immunological phenotypes. In vitro tests confirmed that a few of the cytomegalovirus-associated TCR beta chains recognize cytomegalovirus antigens. This cohort had only TCR beta chains sequenced, and the lack of alpha or paired-chain data limited which features could be detected. When HLA alleles, especially DR and DQ, strongly co-occurred, attributing TCR associations to individual alleles was difficult.

CDR1 is given as LGHNT and CDR2 as FRNRAP, both from the germline V gene. The junction carries 6 bases between V and J, which are trimmed by 3 bases and 6 bases respectively. Its CDR3 holds 12 amino acids, cysteine through phenylalanine. Here the CDR3 DNA is all that survives: 36 bases in frame from base 1. The method behind the library was the immunoSEQ multiplex PCR assay. For the multiplex PCR, a mixture combining 60 forward primers for TCR Vbeta segments and 13 reverse primers for TCR Jbeta segments was used. A multiplex PCR assay on genomic DNA amplified the CDR3 region of rearranged TCR beta genes. The Illumina HiSeq System was used to sequence the amplified TCR beta libraries as 87-base-pair reads. In the paper's pipeline: A later analysis tallied tens of millions of unique TCR beta chains across the 700 or so repertoires, and around 9.9 million of those chains were shared by two or more donors. Raw reads were error-corrected and collapsed into unique sequences with a nearest-neighbor algorithm that merged closely related sequences to remove PCR and sequencing errors. CDR3 sequences were aligned to IMGT reference sequences to assign V, D and J gene segments. For a sequence to be retained, at least a six-nucleotide match to both a V gene segment and a J gene segment was required. A rearrangement was called productive if the CDR3 had no stop codons and remained in frame with V and J, and every other rearrangement was called non-productive. CDR3 was defined according to IMGT convention as the region running from the second conserved V-encoded cysteine to the conserved J-encoded phenylalanine. In an earlier analysis of approximately 590 of the donors, sequences lacking an unambiguous match to a single V gene segment were excluded. In an earlier analysis of 587 of the donors, V segments were called functional above 56.7% productive rearrangements and were called segregating when the between-donor standard deviation exceeded 5%. A statistical classification framework was built for diagnosing cytomegalovirus status from the catalog of TCR beta chain sequences. In a later analysis, V and J genes were assigned by comparing TCR nucleotide sequences against IMGT/GENE-DB human TR gene sequences. In a later analysis, CDR3 sequences and most-parsimonious VDJ recombination scenarios were assigned using the TCRdist pipeline. A later analysis defined each TCR beta chain by its CDR3 amino acid sequence plus V-gene family, and excluded reads lacking a unique V-gene family. As a way to deal with suspected cross-contamination and a sequencing artifact, a later analysis dropped under 600 nucleotide sequences that were highly shared and had low generation probability. A later analysis calculated a clonal expansion index for each public chain from normalized within-repertoire ranks of inferred template counts. A later analysis computed generation probabilities with a VDJ recombination model fitted to out-of-frame rearrangements, and checked the results against IGoR. In a later analysis, hypergeometric tests were used to score TCR-TCR, TCR-HLA and TCR-CMV co-occurrence, with a repertoire-size bias correction applied to TCR pairs. A later analysis estimated false discovery rates by permuting HLA or CMV assignments 20 times. In a later analysis, co-occurring TCRs were grouped using DBSCAN, with TCRdist sequence similarity added in when clustering inside HLA-allele-positive subsets. Repertoires with fewer than 30,000 or more than 120,000 public chains, plus five repertoires with anomalous nucleotide sharing, were excluded from co-occurrence clustering. Imported from immuneACCESS, the table was reduced by TCRdb to in-frame sequences with V and J called. These copies leave out some clones; in studies compared against another copy, an unresolved V gene accounts for under half, and the cause of the remainder is not known. V and J calls and clone size follow that table, whereas D and trimming were derived from the DNA. The sample records 150,000 or so clones, about three quarters of which are singletons. 13% of the sample rests with the top ten.

The cohort consisted of 666 healthy bone marrow donors. At the time of sampling, every cohort member was nominally healthy, though immune exposures that went unrecorded were likely present. The donor tested CMV seropositive, placing the donor among the 310 or so seropositive members of the cohort. Each donor provided a peripheral blood sample, and peripheral blood mononuclear cells were used for TCR beta sequencing. The Qiagen DNeasy Blood Extraction Kit was used to extract genomic DNA from the blood cell samples. Sequenced input: PBMCs. The sequence joins TRBV12-5 to TRBJ2-1; matching of 5 bases hints at TRBD2 as the D gene. The TCR was taken from a man aged 35-49 years in good health and CMV-seropositive. The DNA reads TGTGCTAGTGGTTTCGCGGGCAATGAGCAGTTCTTC. Its amino acids are CASGFAGNEQFF.